The 27 T cell receptor beta chains in this list originate from one sample, sequenced in a study of T-cell memory formation after mild COVID-19. TCRdb redid the calling of the 5' RACE reads with MiXCR, one entry per CDR3 protein. This table has 110,000 to 150,000 distinct CDR3 sequences, approximately 25% appearing once. Sequencing was done on a sample of PBMCs or a T cell subset sorted from them (not recorded which). Receptors were obtained from an adult woman who had mild COVID-19 (a few samples of this study predate the infection). Cell type and time point are not known.

This clonotype was found a few times. This chain connects TRBV29-1 to TRBJ2-1; 7 bases line up with TRBD2. CDR1 and CDR2 from the germline V gene are SQVTM and ANQGSEA. The CDR3 consists of 11 residues. J was trimmed by 8 bases and V by 6 bases; bases with no gene match: 4. CDR3 residues: CSVGGWYEQFF. For the CDR3, the DNA is TGCAGCGTGGGAGGGTGGTATGAGCAGTTCTTC.

The chain links TRBV18 to TRBJ2-5; no definite D call. This CDR3 has 15 residues. V lost 4 bases and J lost 4, with 16 bases in between. The V gene's germline CDR1 is KGHSH and CDR2 LQKENI. CDR3 DNA: TGTGCCAGCTCACGACTGGTCAGCCCGAGAGAGACCCAGTACTTC. This codes for CASSRLVSPRETQYF.

The rearrangement links TRBV19 to TRBJ2-7; 7 bases match TRBD2. From germline, CDR1 is LNHDA and CDR2 SQIVND (reference sequence). This CDR3 has 15 residues. V lost 6 bases to trimming and J lost 0 bases; unmatched junction nucleotides: 8. As DNA, the CDR3 is TGTGCCAGTAGCGAAAGCGGGAAGAGCTCCTACGAGCAGTACTTC. Encoded protein: CASSESGKSSYEQYF.

There are a few counts of this clonotype. The rearrangement joins TRBV12-3 or TRBV12-4 to TRBJ1-1, with D maybe TRBD1 (6 bases). Trimming shortened V by 4 bases and J by 0 bases, and 6 bases separated the two germline ends. There are 13 residues in the CDR3. The CDR3 here is CASSWTVNTEAFF. CDR3 sequence (DNA): TGTGCCAGCAGTTGGACAGTGAACACTGAAGCTTTCTTT.

This clonotype was counted ten times or more. The chain recombines TRBV7-9 with TRBJ2-1, with 7 bases that match TRBD1. This CDR3 is built from 16 residues. From germline, CDR1 is SEHNR and CDR2 FQNEAQ (reference sequence). V lost 5 bases, J lost 7 bases, and 14 bases stayed unmatched. The CDR3 nucleotides read TGTGCCAGCAGCGTTATGGGACAGCTACTCCAGAATGAGCAGTTCTTC. It is translated as CASSVMGQLLQNEQFF.

This clonotype was observed a few times. This CDR3 is CASSLADGYGYTF. The CDR3 nucleotides read TGTGCCAGCAGCTTAGCTGACGGGTATGGCTACACCTTC. The chain is built from TRBV7-6 and TRBJ1-2; no clear D gene. The V end was cut by 0 bases, the J end by 5 bases, with 7 bases between. Germline V lookup: CDR1 SGHVS, CDR2 FNYEAQ. The CDR3 is 13 residues long.

The CDR3, as DNA: TGTGCCAGCAGCGCCGGGACTAGCGGAATTGAGACCCAGTACTTC. Encoded protein: CASSAGTSGIETQYF. The chain links TRBV2 to TRBJ2-5, with 11 bases aligning to TRBD2. Per the germline V gene, CDR1 is SNHLY and CDR2 is FYNNEI. V lost 6 bases to trimming and J lost 5 bases; unmatched junction nucleotides: 8. There are 15 residues in the CDR3.

The chain recombines TRBV7-9 with TRBJ2-7, with D perhaps matching TRBD1 or TRBD2 (5 bases each). Trimming stripped 4 bases from V and 4 bases from J, with 17 bases between. The CDR3 spans 15 residues. Per the germline V gene, CDR1 is SEHNR and CDR2 is FQNEAQ (reference sequence). The CDR3 sequence is CASSSPPRGSYEQYF. CDR3 sequence (DNA): TGTGCCAGCAGCTCACCCCCCCGGGGCAGTTACGAGCAGTACTTC.

This sequence joins TRBV6-1 and TRBJ1-1; possible D gene TRBD1, 6 bases. The V end lost 6 bases, the J end lost 5 bases, and 19 bases lay between the germline ends. Germline V gene sequence: CDR1 MNHNS, CDR2 SASEGT. The CDR3 is 15 amino acids. CDR3 amino acids: CASRGQIEQKTEAFF. The DNA for the CDR3 is TGTGCCAGCAGGGGACAAATAGAACAAAAAACTGAAGCTTTCTTT.

The rearrangement uses TRBV29-1 and TRBJ1-5; D is perhaps TRBD1 (5 bases). Germline V lookup: CDR1 SQVTM, CDR2 ANQGSEA. Trimming stripped 7 bases from V and 0 bases from J, with 10 bases between. CDR3 length: 13 residues. Written as DNA, the CDR3 is TGCAGCGCCGAGACAGATAGCAATCAGCCCCAGCATTTT. Amino acids: CSAETDSNQPQHF.

This chain uses TRBV11-2 with TRBJ2-5; D is undetermined. V lost 5 bases and J lost 2, with 12 bases in between. CDR1 is SGHAT and CDR2 is FQNNGV in the germline V gene. The CDR3 covers 14 residues. CDR3 DNA sequence: TGTGCCAGCAGCGTACCCCCCCGTCAAGAGACCCAGTACTTC. It encodes CASSVPPRQETQYF. The entire variable domain, with the rest obtained from reference TRBV11-2 and TRBJ2-5, is as follows: EAGVAQSPRYKIIEKRQSVAFWCNPISGHATLYWYQQILGQGPKLLIQFQNNGVVDDSQLPKDRFSAERLKGVDSTLKIQPAKLEDSAVYLCASSVPPRQETQYFGPGTRLLVL.

This clonotype was observed many times. The rearrangement joins TRBV4-2 to TRBJ2-5; D gene ambiguous. The germline V gene has CDR1 LGHNA and CDR2 YNFKEQ. The germline V and J ends were trimmed by 0 bases and 2 bases, with 7 bases remaining between them. CDR3 length: 14 amino acids. The CDR3 nucleotides are TGTGCCAGCAGCCAAGATACGATACAAGAGACCCAGTACTTC. Translated: CASSQDTIQETQYF.

Ten or more counts support this clonotype. The chain recombines TRBV4-3 with TRBJ2-1; TRBD2 matches 11 bases. Germline CDR1 reads LGHNA; CDR2 reads YSLEER. The CDR3 runs 16 residues. V trimming: 2 bases; J trimming: 9 bases; junction bases outside the gene matches: 9. CDR3 nucleotides: TGCGCCAGCAGCCAAAAACTAGCGGGAGATCTTACTGAGCAGTTCTTC. It codes for CASSQKLAGDLTEQFF.

This chain links TRBV19 with TRBJ1-5, with unresolved D. Looked up from germline, CDR1 is LNHDA and CDR2 is SQIVND (reference sequence). Deletions cut 0 bases from V and 0 bases from J, with 6 bases between. There are 15 residues in the CDR3. CDR3 region: CASSIDFGSNQPQHF. The CDR3, as DNA: TGTGCCAGTAGTATAGATTTTGGTAGCAATCAGCCCCAGCATTTT.

The sample holds a few counts of this clonotype. The chain recombines TRBV7-9 with TRBJ2-1; TRBD2 agrees at 11 bases. J lost 7 bases, V lost 5 bases, and 10 bases had no gene match. This CDR3 has 16 amino acids. CDR1 is SEHNR and CDR2 is FQNEAQ in the germline V gene (reference sequence). CDR3 sequence (DNA): TGTGCCAGCAGCGCACTAGCGGGAGTGGGGTTAAATGAGCAGTTCTTC. Translation gives CASSALAGVGLNEQFF.

This rearrangement joins TRBV6-1 to TRBJ1-2; D unresolved. This CDR3 is 13 amino acids long. Germline V gene sequence: CDR1 MNHNS, CDR2 SASEGT. V was cut by 1 base and J by 4 bases, with 7 bases left in between. Written as DNA, the CDR3 is TGTGCCAGCAGTGAAGGGCAGCTCTATGGCTACACCTTC. This translates into CASSEGQLYGYTF.

This clonotype appeared a few times. V gene TRBV4-2 combines with J gene TRBJ1-1, with unresolved D. V was clipped by 5 bases and J by 1 base, with 14 bases between them. The CDR3 has 15 residues. Per germline, CDR1 LGHNA and CDR2 YNFKEQ. For the CDR3, the DNA is TGTGCCAGCAGCTCACTCCCTCCAGGGAACACTGAAGCTTTCTTT. Protein product: CASSSLPPGNTEAFF.

The V gene is TRBV9, the J gene TRBJ2-7; 12 bases are shared with TRBD2. Germline V gives CDR1 SGDLS, CDR2 YYNGEE. The CDR3 runs to 16 residues. V was pared by 3 bases and J by 7 bases, with 11 bases of the junction left unmatched. The CDR3 loop is CASSGSSGGAVWEQYF. The CDR3 DNA reads as TGTGCCAGCAGCGGTTCTAGCGGGGGGGCCGTCTGGGAGCAGTACTTC.

This clonotype was counted between two and nine times. The chain recombines TRBV7-9 with TRBJ2-1; 9 positions agree with TRBD2. The CDR3 consists of 14 residues. Germline V lookup: CDR1 SEHNR, CDR2 FQNEAQ (reference sequence). Trimming at V came to 10 bases and at J to 5 bases, leaving 9 bases not matched to a gene. CDR3: CATRNAGGNNEQFF. The CDR3 DNA reads as TGTGCCACCCGTAACGCGGGGGGGAACAATGAGCAGTTCTTC.

This clonotype was seen repeatedly, ten times or more. The chain has TRBV27 and TRBJ2-3, with TRBD2 matching over 7 bases. Looked up from germline, CDR1 is MNHEY and CDR2 is SMNVEV (reference sequence). V was clipped by 6 bases and J by 1 base; unmatched bases: 4. The CDR3 contains 14 residues. The CDR3 DNA follows: TGTGCCAGCAGATCAGCGGGGCGCACAGATACGCAGTATTTT. This sequence encodes CASRSAGRTDTQYF.

This chain links TRBV4-1 with TRBJ1-2, with D unresolved. With 0 bases removed from V and 7 bases from J, the gap between germline ends came to 12 bases. The CDR3 has 14 amino acids. Germline CDR1 is MGHRA and CDR2 is YSYEKL. CDR3 sequence (DNA): TGCGCCAGCAGCCAAGAATCCCCGTGGACTGGCTACACCTTC. Translation: CASSQESPWTGYTF.

This clonotype appeared a few times. This chain joins TRBV2 and TRBJ2-7; D might be TRBD1 or TRBD2, each matching 7 bases. Germline V lookup: CDR1 SNHLY, CDR2 FYNNEI. V lost 7 bases to trimming and J lost 0 bases, with 13 bases between them. CDR3 size: 14 residues. In DNA, the CDR3 is TGTGCCAGCATGAGCGGGGACAGCTCCTACGAGCAGTACTTC. As protein: CASMSGDSSYEQYF.

This clonotype was observed a handful of times. This chain uses TRBV12-3 or TRBV12-4 with TRBJ1-3; D possibly corresponds to TRBD1 (5 bases). Trimming removed 6 bases at V and 6 bases at J, with 18 bases between. This CDR3 has 15 residues. CDR3 nucleotide sequence: TGTGCCAGCAGCCTCCCACAGGAGTTGGAAAACACCATATATTTT. Its translation: CASSLPQELENTIYF.

The chain recombines TRBV7-9 with TRBJ2-3; tentative D call: TRBD2 (5 bases). Germline CDR1 SEHNR, CDR2 FQNEAQ (reference sequence). The CDR3 runs 15 residues. V was shortened by 4 bases and J by 5 bases, with 16 bases between the two germline ends. CDR3 nucleotide sequence: TGTGCCAGCAGCTCTGTGATAGGACTTTTAGATACGCAGTATTTT. This codes for CASSSVIGLLDTQYF.

The chain combines TRBV24-1 with TRBJ1-4; D remains unclear. V lost 3 bases and J lost 7, with 17 bases in between. CDR1 is KGHDR and CDR2 is SFDVKD in the germline V gene. The CDR3 is 16 residues long. CDR3 nucleotide sequence: TGTGCCACCAGTGATCCGGGTTCGCTGGTCGGTGAAAAACTGTTTTTT. Amino acids: CATSDPGSLVGEKLFF.

The chain joins TRBV2 to TRBJ2-1; 9 bases map to TRBD2. Trimming at V came to 4 bases and at J to 4 bases, leaving 5 bases not matched to a gene. Looked up from germline, CDR1 is SNHLY and CDR2 is FYNNEI. The CDR3 has 15 amino acids. CDR3 sequence (DNA): TGTGCCAGCAGTGCGACTAGCGGAGGGTACAATGAGCAGTTCTTC. Protein product: CASSATSGGYNEQFF.

The rearrangement uses TRBV12-3 or TRBV12-4 and TRBJ2-3, with D possibly called TRBD1 or TRBD2 (5 bases each). The CDR3 covers 11 residues. V lost 5 bases to trimming and J lost 15 bases, with 15 bases between them. CDR3 protein: CASSPGTLGYF. CDR3 bases: TGTGCCAGCAGTCCCGGGACGCTTGGCTATTTT.